This entry describes one T cell receptor beta chain. Measured with immunoSEQ multiplex PCR; TCRdb has only the in-frame clones, and not every one. The data show 120,000 or so clones, about 93% seen once. This sample stems from a study of control samples from healthy donors and cancer patients. The V end was cut by 0 bases, the J end by 8 bases, with 14 bases between. Germline V gene lookup returns CDR1 SGHRS and CDR2 YFSETQ. The CDR3 has 14 residues. Sequenced input: PBMCs. The chain uses TRBV5-1 and TRBJ1-1; D uncertain. The clonotype was recovered from a man aged 50 to 59 with head and neck cancer. In DNA, the CDR3 is TGCGCCAGCAGCTTGGCCACTGAGGGCAGAGAAGCTTTCTTT. Protein sequence: CASSLATEGREAFF.